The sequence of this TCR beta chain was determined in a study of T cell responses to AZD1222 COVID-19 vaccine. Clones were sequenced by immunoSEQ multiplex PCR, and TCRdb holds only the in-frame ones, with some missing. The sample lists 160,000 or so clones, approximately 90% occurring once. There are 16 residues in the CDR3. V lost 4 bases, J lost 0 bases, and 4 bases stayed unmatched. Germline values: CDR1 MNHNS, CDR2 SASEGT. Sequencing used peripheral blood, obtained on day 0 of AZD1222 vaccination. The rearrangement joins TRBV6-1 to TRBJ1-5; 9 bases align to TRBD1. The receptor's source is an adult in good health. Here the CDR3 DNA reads TGTGCCAGCAGTGTTGGGACAGGGTATAGCAATCAGCCCCAGCATTTT. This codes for CASSVGTGYSNQPQHF.